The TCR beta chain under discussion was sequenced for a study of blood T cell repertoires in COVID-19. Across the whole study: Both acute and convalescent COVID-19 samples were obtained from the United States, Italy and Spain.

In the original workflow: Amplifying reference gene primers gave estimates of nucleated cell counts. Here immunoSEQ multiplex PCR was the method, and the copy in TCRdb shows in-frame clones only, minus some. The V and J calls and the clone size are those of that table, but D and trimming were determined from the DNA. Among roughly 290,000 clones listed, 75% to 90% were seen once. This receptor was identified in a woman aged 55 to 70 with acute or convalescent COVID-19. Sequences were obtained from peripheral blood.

The CDR3 coding sequence is TGTGCCAGCAGCTTAGCAGGGACAGGGGGCGAAAAACTGTTTTTT. Translated, it gives CASSLAGTGGEKLFF. This sequence joins TRBV7-2 and TRBJ1-4; 12 bases match TRBD1. J was trimmed by 8 bases and V by 0 bases; bases with no gene match: 1. There are 15 residues in the CDR3. CDR1 and CDR2 from the germline V gene are SGHTA and FQGNSA.